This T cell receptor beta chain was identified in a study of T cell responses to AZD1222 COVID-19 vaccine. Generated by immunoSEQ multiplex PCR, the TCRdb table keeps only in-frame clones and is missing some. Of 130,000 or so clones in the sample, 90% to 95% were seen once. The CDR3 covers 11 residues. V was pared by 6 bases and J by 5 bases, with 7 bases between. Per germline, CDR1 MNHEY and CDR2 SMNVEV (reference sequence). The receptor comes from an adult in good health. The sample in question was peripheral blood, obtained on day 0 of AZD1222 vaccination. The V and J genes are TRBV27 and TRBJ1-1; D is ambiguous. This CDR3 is CASRGNTEAFF. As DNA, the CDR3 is TGTGCCAGCAGGGGAAATACTGAAGCTTTCTTT.